This T cell receptor (beta chain) was observed in a study of T cell repertoires in cytomegalovirus infection. Across the whole study: CMV infection plus the matching HLA type was flagged by public TCR beta signatures.

Study conclusions and caveats: There were HLA-C-restricted CMV-specific TCR beta clonotypes dominating the ex vivo response.

Details on this clonotype: Its antigen is not identified.

The germline V gene encodes CDR1 SEHNR and CDR2 FQNEAQ (reference sequence). The germline V and J ends were trimmed by 8 bases and 4 bases, with 14 bases remaining between them. The CDR3 spans 13 residues. TCRdb redid the calling of the reads with MiXCR, one entry per CDR3 protein. The data show about 500,000 distinct CDR3 sequences, 30% to 40% seen once. The V call is TRBV7-9, the J call TRBJ1-1; D is undetermined. The sequence derives from a human donor in good health (CMV status not recorded). Some clones in this sample may be carry-over from other donors' samples. The material was cultured PBMCs, obtained from culture after CMV antigen stimulation. This chain's CDR3 is CASPHDVGTEAFF. CDR3 bases: TGTGCCAGCCCCCATGACGTGGGCACTGAAGCTTTCTTT.